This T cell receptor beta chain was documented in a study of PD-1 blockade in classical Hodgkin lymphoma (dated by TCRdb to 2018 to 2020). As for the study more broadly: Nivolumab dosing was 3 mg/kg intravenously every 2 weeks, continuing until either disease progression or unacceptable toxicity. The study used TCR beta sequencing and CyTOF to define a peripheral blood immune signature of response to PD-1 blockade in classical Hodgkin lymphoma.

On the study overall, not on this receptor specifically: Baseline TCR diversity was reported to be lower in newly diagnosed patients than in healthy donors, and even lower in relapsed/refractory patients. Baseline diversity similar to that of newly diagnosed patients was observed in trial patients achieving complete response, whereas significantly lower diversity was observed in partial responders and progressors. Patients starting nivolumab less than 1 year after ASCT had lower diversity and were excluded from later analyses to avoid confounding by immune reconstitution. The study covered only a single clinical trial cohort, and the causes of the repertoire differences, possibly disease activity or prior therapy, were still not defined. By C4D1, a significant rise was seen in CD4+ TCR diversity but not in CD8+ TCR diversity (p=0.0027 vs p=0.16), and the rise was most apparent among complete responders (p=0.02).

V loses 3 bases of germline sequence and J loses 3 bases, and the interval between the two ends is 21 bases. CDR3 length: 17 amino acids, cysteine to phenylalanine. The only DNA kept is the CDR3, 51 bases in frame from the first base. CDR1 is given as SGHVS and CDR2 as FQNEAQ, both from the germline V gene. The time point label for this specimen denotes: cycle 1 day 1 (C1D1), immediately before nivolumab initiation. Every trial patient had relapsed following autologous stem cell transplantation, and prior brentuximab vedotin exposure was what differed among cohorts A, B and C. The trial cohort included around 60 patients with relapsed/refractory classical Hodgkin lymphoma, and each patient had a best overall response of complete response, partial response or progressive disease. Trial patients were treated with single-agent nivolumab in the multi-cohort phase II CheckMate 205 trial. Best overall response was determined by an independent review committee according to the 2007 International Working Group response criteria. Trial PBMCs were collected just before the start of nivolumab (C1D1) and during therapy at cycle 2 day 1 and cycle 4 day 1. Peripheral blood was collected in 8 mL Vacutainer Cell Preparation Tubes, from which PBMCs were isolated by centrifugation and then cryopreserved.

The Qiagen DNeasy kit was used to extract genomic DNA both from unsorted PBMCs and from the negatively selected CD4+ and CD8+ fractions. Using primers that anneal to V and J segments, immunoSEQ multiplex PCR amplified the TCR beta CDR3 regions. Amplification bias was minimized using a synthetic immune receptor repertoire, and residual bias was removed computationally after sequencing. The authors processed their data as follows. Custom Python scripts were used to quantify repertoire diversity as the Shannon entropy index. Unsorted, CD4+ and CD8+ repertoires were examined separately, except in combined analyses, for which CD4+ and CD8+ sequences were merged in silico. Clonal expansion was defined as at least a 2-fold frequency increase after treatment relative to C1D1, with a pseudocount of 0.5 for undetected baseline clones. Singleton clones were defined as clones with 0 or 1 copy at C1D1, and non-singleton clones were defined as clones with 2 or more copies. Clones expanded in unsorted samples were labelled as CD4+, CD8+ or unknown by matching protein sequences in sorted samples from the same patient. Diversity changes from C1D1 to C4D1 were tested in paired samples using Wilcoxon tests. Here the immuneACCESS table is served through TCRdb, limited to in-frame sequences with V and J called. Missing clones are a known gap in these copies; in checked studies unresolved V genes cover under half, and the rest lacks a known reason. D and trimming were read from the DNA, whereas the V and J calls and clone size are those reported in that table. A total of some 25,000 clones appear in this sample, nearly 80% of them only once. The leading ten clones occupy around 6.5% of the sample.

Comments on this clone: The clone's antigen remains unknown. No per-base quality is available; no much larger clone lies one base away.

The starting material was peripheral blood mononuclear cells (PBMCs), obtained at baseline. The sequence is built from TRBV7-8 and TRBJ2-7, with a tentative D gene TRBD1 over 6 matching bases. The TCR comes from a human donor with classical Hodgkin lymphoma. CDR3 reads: CASSLDRFNRLSYEQYF. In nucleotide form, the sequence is TGTGCCAGCAGCTTGGACAGATTTAATAGATTAAGCTACGAGCAGTACTTC.